This T cell receptor (beta chain) was found in a study of CD8+CD57+ T cells in acquired aplastic anemia. Genomic DNA, the template, was used for profiling of the TCR beta VDJ and CDR3. TCRdb passed the reads through MiXCR, listing each CDR3 protein once. The data contain fewer than 200,000 distinct CDR3 sequences, 60% to 70% of them singletons. The CDR3 has 19 amino acids. In germline, CDR1 is SNHLY, CDR2 FYNNEI. J lost 2 bases, V lost 4 bases, and 15 bases had no gene match. The source is a human donor in good health. V and J are TRBV2 and TRBJ2-3, with 10 bases lining up with TRBD2. Sequencing was done on a sample of sorted CD4+, CD8+, or CD8+CD57+ T cells (not recorded which) from PBMCs. The CDR3 coding sequence is TGTGCCAGCAGTGTCTTCTCCAGCGGGGGGGCACGCGACACAGATACGCAGTATTTT. It specifies CASSVFSSGGARDTDTQYF.